This T cell receptor (beta chain) was observed in a study of PD-1 blockade in mismatch repair-deficient tumors. The CDR3 has 12 residues. Germline assignment: CDR1 SEHNR and CDR2 FQNEAQ (reference sequence). V was pared by 4 bases and J by 1 base, with 5 bases between. Study findings and constraints: After pembrolizumab, tumor-resident clones rose rapidly, then generally contracted before radiologic responses.

Mismatch repair deficiency was confirmed in all patients, by PCR or immunohistochemistry. Using immunoSEQ multiplex PCR, the repertoire was profiled, and TCRdb retains in-frame clones only, with some absent. This sample has some 16,000 clones, with about four fifths found just once. This clone was observed a few times. Its antigen is undetermined. The rearrangement joins TRBV7-9 to TRBJ2-7, with D unclear. The sequence derives from an adult with mismatch repair-deficient cancer. Source: PBMCs, taken 4 weeks after starting pembrolizumab. The CDR3: CASSYASYEQYF. The DNA of the CDR3 is TGTGCCAGCAGCTACGCGTCCTACGAGCAGTACTTC.